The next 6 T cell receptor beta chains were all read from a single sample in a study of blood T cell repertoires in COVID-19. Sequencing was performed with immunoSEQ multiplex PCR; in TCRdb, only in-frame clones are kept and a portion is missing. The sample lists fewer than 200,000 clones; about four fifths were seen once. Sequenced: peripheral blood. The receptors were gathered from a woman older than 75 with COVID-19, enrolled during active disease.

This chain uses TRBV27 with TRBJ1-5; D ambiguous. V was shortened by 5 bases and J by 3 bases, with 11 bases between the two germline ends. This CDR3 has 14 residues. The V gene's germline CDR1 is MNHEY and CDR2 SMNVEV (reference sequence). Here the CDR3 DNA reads TGTGCCAGCAGTCCAAGACTGACCAATCAGCCCCAGCATTTT. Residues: CASSPRLTNQPQHF.

CDR3 sequence: CASSRASGREETQYF. In DNA form, the CDR3 reads TGTGCCAGCTCACGCGCGTCAGGGAGGGAGGAGACCCAGTACTTC. The chain has TRBV18 and TRBJ2-5; TRBD2 agrees at 7 bases. Germline CDR1 reads KGHSH; CDR2 reads LQKENI. After removal of 4 bases from V and 5 bases from J, the junction contained 10 bases not matched to a gene. The CDR3 has 15 residues.

As DNA, the CDR3 is TGTGCCAGCTCCCCTCGGGCGGGAGGGAGGTACGAGCAGTACTTC. Protein sequence: CASSPRAGGRYEQYF. This chain joins TRBV18 and TRBJ2-7, with 9 bases matching TRBD2. The germline V gene encodes CDR1 KGHSH and CDR2 LQKENI. The length of the CDR3 is 15 residues. Trimming at V came to 6 bases and at J to 4 bases, leaving 10 bases not matched to a gene. The full variable domain, with the rest looked up from reference TRBV18 and TRBJ2-7, is NAGVMQNPRHLVRRRGQEARLRCSPMKGHSHVYWYRQLPEEGLKFMVYLQKENIIDESGMPKERFSAEFPKEGPSILRIQQVVRGDSAAYFCASSPRAGGRYEQYFGPGTRLTVT.

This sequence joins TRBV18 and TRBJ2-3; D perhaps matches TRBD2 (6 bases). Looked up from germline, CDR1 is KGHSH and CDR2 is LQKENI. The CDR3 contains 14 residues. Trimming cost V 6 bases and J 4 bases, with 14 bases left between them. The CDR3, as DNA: TGTGCCAGCTCGTCGGGACTCTTTCCAGATACGCAGTATTTT. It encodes CASSSGLFPDTQYF.

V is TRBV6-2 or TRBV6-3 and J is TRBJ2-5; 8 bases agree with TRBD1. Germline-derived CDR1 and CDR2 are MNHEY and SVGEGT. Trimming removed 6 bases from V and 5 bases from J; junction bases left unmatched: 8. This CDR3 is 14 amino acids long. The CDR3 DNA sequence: TGTGCCAGCAGCAGGGACAGGTTTGGGGAGACCCAGTACTTC. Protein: CASSRDRFGETQYF.

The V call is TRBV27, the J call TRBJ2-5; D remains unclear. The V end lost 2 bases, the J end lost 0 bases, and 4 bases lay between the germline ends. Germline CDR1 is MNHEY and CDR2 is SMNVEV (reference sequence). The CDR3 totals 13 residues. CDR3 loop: CASSLADQETQYF. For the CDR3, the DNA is TGTGCCAGCAGTTTAGCGGACCAAGAGACCCAGTACTTC.